One and the same sample provided the 21 T cell receptor beta chains below, sequenced in a study of response to subunit inactivated influenza vaccine. MiXCR, run by TCRdb on the RT-PCR reads, gives a single entry per CDR3 protein. In the table there are 500,000 to 600,000 distinct CDR3 sequences, approximately 15% of which are singletons. Specimen: CD4+ T cells sorted from PBMCs, collected about 23 months after vaccination. All receptors come from a man between 50 and 75 years old who received an inactivated influenza vaccine.

This clonotype appeared a few times. The chain links TRBV7-8 to TRBJ2-5; 14 nucleotides line up with TRBD2. This CDR3 comprises 17 residues. V lost 4 bases and J lost 5; bases outside the gene matches: 9. The germline gives CDR1 SGHVS, CDR2 FQNEAQ. As DNA, the CDR3 is TGTGCCAGCAGCTCTCGACTAGCGGGGGGGCCAGGGGAGACCCAGTACTTC. Translation gives CASSSRLAGGPGETQYF.

This clonotype has only a few counts. The chain combines TRBV9 with TRBJ2-1; D ambiguous. V was shortened by 3 bases and J by 7 bases, with 11 bases between the two germline ends. Germline CDR1 SGDLS, CDR2 YYNGEE. This CDR3 contains 13 residues. CDR3 in DNA: TGTGCCAGCAGCGGGGTCCGGACGAATGAGCAGTTCTTC. It translates to CASSGVRTNEQFF.

This clonotype was seen only a few times. The V gene is TRBV14, the J gene TRBJ2-5, with 12 bases identical to TRBD2. CDR1 is SGHDN, CDR2 FVKESK, per germline. The CDR3 is 17 residues long. The junction had 12 bases not matched to a gene; V was cut back by 4 bases and J by 6 bases. In nucleotides, the CDR3 is TGTGCCAGCAGCCCACGTAGGACTAGCGGGGCTCTGAAGACCCAGTACTTC. Amino acids: CASSPRRTSGALKTQYF. The full variable domain, rest sourced from reference TRBV14 and TRBJ2-5, is EAGVTQFPSHSVIEKGQTVTLRCDPISGHDNLYWYRRVMGKEIKFLLHFVKESKQDESGMPNNRFLAERTGGTYSTLKVQPAELEDSGVYFCASSPRRTSGALKTQYFGPGTRLLVL.

The chain has TRBV5-5 and TRBJ2-4; 7 nucleotides line up with TRBD1. Looked up from germline, CDR1 is SGHKS and CDR2 is YYEKEE (reference sequence). V was pared by 7 bases and J by 7 bases, with 20 bases of the junction left unmatched. This CDR3 region has 17 residues. The CDR3, as DNA: TGTGCCAGCGGCTCTGGGGTCACCGCGACAGGGAAGAACATTCAGTACTTC. It yields the protein CASGSGVTATGKNIQYF.

The chain has TRBV11-1 and TRBJ2-6, with D tentatively TRBD1 or TRBD2 (5 bases each). Looked up from germline, CDR1 is SGHAT and CDR2 is FQDESV (reference sequence). The CDR3 runs to 17 residues. The V gene lost 2 bases and the J gene lost 0 bases, with 11 bases spanning the gap. The CDR3 region is CASSLSPGSSGANVLTF. The CDR3 DNA follows: TGTGCCAGCAGCTTAAGCCCAGGGAGCTCTGGGGCCAACGTCCTGACTTTC.

This clonotype was counted only a few times. The chain uses TRBV11-2 and TRBJ2-3, with 7 bases aligning to TRBD2. The CDR3 contains 16 residues. Trimming removed 0 bases from V and 1 base from J; junction bases left unmatched: 4. Germline V gives CDR1 SGHAT, CDR2 FQNNGV. CDR3 sequence: CASSLDLAVGTDTQYF. The CDR3 bases are TGTGCCAGCAGCTTAGATCTAGCGGTTGGCACAGATACGCAGTATTTT.

This clonotype has a handful of counts. The V and J genes are TRBV20-1 and TRBJ2-1, with 7 bases aligning to TRBD2. CDR3 size: 12 residues. The V gene's germline CDR1 is DFQATT and CDR2 SNEGSKA (reference sequence). Unmatched junction bases numbered 3, after V lost 1 base and J lost 9 bases. In DNA, the CDR3 is TGCAGTGCTAGAGGGCCGGGAGGTGAGCAGTTCTTC. As protein: CSARGPGGEQFF.

In its sample, this clonotype was seen a few times. The genes are TRBV20-1 and TRBJ2-1; TRBD2 aligns across 11 bases. Per the germline V gene, CDR1 is DFQATT and CDR2 is SNEGSKA (reference sequence). The CDR3 has 14 residues. Trimming at V came to 5 bases and at J to 4 bases, leaving 4 bases not matched to a gene. CDR3 protein: CSAPPSGRYNEQFF. The CDR3 DNA follows: TGCAGTGCTCCCCCTAGCGGGAGGTACAATGAGCAGTTCTTC.

This clonotype was recorded at least ten times. V is TRBV5-1 and J is TRBJ2-7; a possible D gene is TRBD1 (6 bases). CDR1 SGHRS and CDR2 YFSETQ come from the germline V gene. Trimming took 0 bases from V and 4 from J, leaving 11 bases between them. This CDR3 has 14 amino acids. In DNA form, the CDR3 reads TGCGCCAGCAGCTTGGAACAAGGGGGTTACGAGCAGTACTTC. Translating gives CASSLEQGGYEQYF.

The rearrangement links TRBV30 to TRBJ1-2; maybe TRBD1 (6 bases). Trimming took off 4 bases at V and 2 bases at J, with 14 bases between the two ends. Germline V gene lookup returns CDR1 GTSNPN and CDR2 SVGIG (reference sequence). This CDR3 spans 14 amino acids. The DNA of the CDR3 is TGTGCCTGGACGCGACAGGAGATAAACTATGGCTACACCTTC. Residues: CAWTRQEINYGYTF.

This clonotype was seen a handful of times. The chain employs TRBV7-2 and TRBJ2-7; D not resolved. The CDR3 spans 16 residues. In germline, CDR1 is SGHTA, CDR2 FQGNSA. Trimming left V 1 base short and J 5 bases short, with 18 bases between. The CDR3 loop is CASSLVVGQAFHEQYF. The CDR3 coding sequence is TGTGCCAGCAGCTTAGTGGTCGGGCAGGCTTTCCACGAGCAGTACTTC.

This clonotype appeared a few times. This chain links TRBV12-3 or TRBV12-4 with TRBJ1-3; the D gene is possibly TRBD1 (5 bases). Between the trimmed V and J ends, which lost 7 bases and 0 bases, there was a span of 19 bases. CDR3 size: 17 residues. The CDR3 region is CASTLGGTTLSGNTIYF. As DNA, the CDR3 is TGTGCCAGCACCTTGGGGGGGACGACCCTCTCTGGAAACACCATATATTTT.

There are a few counts of this clonotype. This chain links TRBV27 with TRBJ2-2, with 11 nucleotides matching TRBD2. The CDR3 is 20 amino acids. The trim removed 7 bases at V and 0 bases at J, leaving 16 bases unmatched. CDR1 and CDR2 (germline): MNHEY, SMNVEV (reference sequence). The DNA of the CDR3 is TGTGCCAGCAACTTCTGGGCCCCATATAGCGGGAGGGCGAACACCGGGGAGCTGTTTTTT. Translated: CASNFWAPYSGRANTGELFF.

On this clonotype itself: A read error may be the cause here, since a much bigger clone is one base away. CDR3 DNA sequence: TGCGCCAGCCGCCCGACAGGGCTTAGCACAGATATGCAGTATTTT. Amino acids: CASRPTGLSTDMQYF. The rearrangement links TRBV5-1 to TRBJ2-3; 7 bases are shared with TRBD1. This CDR3 spans 15 amino acids. The germline V gene has CDR1 SGHRS and CDR2 YFSETQ.

V usage is TRBV3-1 and J usage is TRBJ1-4; the match to TRBD1 covers 9 bases. Trimming took 3 bases from V and 7 from J; bases not matched to a gene: 15. The germline gives CDR1 LGHDT, CDR2 YNNKEL (reference sequence). The CDR3 consists of 18 residues. This CDR3 is CASSHPRTGEVISEKLFF. Written as DNA, the CDR3 is TGTGCCAGCAGCCATCCCAGGACAGGGGAGGTTATTAGTGAAAAACTGTTTTTT.

For the CDR3, the DNA is TGTGCCAGCAGCCAAGTTGCCGGGCCGAATGAAAAACTGTTTTTT. Translated, it gives CASSQVAGPNEKLFF. The chain employs TRBV14 and TRBJ1-4; D gene ambiguous. There are 15 residues in the CDR3. The V end lost 1 base, the J end lost 5 bases, and 11 bases lay between the germline ends. Germline V gene sequence: CDR1 SGHDN, CDR2 FVKESK.

The chain joins TRBV6-5 to TRBJ2-5; possibly TRBD1 or TRBD2 for D (6 bases each). With 2 bases removed from V and 5 bases from J, the gap between germline ends came to 9 bases. This CDR3 has 13 amino acids. The V gene's germline CDR1 is MNHEY and CDR2 SVGAGI. The CDR3, as DNA: TGTGCCAGCAGTTACCAGGGGAGGGAGACCCAGTACTTC. Protein: CASSYQGRETQYF.

The genes are TRBV12-3 or TRBV12-4 and TRBJ2-7, with 7 bases lining up with TRBD1. There are 13 residues in the CDR3. Trimming took 0 bases from V and 12 from J; bases not matched to a gene: 8. CDR3 sequence reads: CASSLALAQGPYF. The CDR3 nucleotides are TGTGCCAGCAGTTTAGCGCTTGCACAGGGGCCGTACTTC.

This clonotype occurred a few times. The chain links TRBV4-2 to TRBJ1-1; D unresolved. Per the germline V gene, CDR1 is LGHNA and CDR2 is YNFKEQ. The CDR3 consists of 16 residues. Trimming shortened V by 4 bases and J by 5 bases, and 20 bases separated the two germline ends. The CDR3 reads CASSLWVRYGGTEAFF. The DNA of the CDR3 is TGTGCCAGCAGCCTATGGGTAAGGTATGGAGGGACTGAAGCTTTCTTT.

This chain links TRBV20-1 with TRBJ2-1, with TRBD2 matching 12 bases. J gave up 7 bases and V 4 bases, and 8 bases lay outside the gene matches. Looked up from germline, CDR1 is DFQATT and CDR2 is SNEGSKA (reference sequence). The CDR3 totals 15 residues. The CDR3 bases are TGCAGTGCTACAGGACTAGCGGGAATGTGGAATGAGCAGTTCTTC. Amino acid sequence: CSATGLAGMWNEQFF.

This chain links TRBV29-1 with TRBJ2-7; D might be TRBD2 (6 bases). Germline V CDR1 and CDR2: SQVTM, ANQGSEA. V dropped 5 bases and J dropped 2 bases, with 19 bases sitting between them. The CDR3 extends over 15 amino acids. The CDR3: CSVTGAGLPTYEQYF. In DNA, the CDR3 is TGCAGCGTTACGGGCGCCGGACTACCTACCTACGAGCAGTACTTC.